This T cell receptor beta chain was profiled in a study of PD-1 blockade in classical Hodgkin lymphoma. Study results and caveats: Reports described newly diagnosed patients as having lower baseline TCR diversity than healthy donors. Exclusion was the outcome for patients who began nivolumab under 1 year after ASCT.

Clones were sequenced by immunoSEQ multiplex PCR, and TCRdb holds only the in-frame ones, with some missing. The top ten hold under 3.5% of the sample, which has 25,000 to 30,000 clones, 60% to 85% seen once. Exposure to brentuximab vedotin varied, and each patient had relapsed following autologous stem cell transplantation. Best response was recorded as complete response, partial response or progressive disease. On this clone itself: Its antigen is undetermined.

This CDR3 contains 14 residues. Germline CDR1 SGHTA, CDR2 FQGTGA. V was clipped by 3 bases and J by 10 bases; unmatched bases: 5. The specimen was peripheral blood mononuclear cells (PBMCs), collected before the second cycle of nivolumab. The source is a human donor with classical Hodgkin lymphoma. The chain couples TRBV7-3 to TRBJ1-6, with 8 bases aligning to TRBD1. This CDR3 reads CASSFLPGGSPLHF. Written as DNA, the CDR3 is TGTGCCAGCAGCTTCCTACCAGGGGGCTCACCCCTCCACTTT.